This entry describes one T cell receptor (beta chain). Its antigen is still unknown. The record originates from a study of CD8+ T cells in alopecia areata. General study findings and limits: For lesional scalp, especially alopecia totalis/universalis, clonality was higher than in normal scalp.

Per the germline V gene, CDR1 is MGHRA and CDR2 is YSYEKL. V lost 6 bases and J 2 bases, leaving 10 bases between the germline ends. This CDR3 spans 13 amino acids. RNA extraction and reverse transcription yielded cDNA as sequencing template. The table came from immunoSEQ multiplex PCR; TCRdb's copy has only in-frame clones and leaves some out. The sample consists of some 180,000 clones, around three fifths of them appearing once. The clonotype originates from a human donor in good health. The chain joins TRBV4-1 to TRBJ1-1, with D possibly TRBD1 on 6 matching bases. Sequences were obtained from CD8+ T cells sorted from blood. The CDR3 reads CASSWTVNTEAFF. In nucleotides, the CDR3 is TGCGCCAGCAGTTGGACAGTCAACACTGAAGCTTTCTTT.